Following are 27 T cell receptor beta chains from one sample sequenced in a study of blood T cells in healthy people across ages. A second PCR, run for about 7 to 11 cycles, used a sample-barcoded 5' primer plus a J-beta primer mix. From the 5' RACE reads, TCRdb called clonotypes with MiXCR, one entry per CDR3 protein. Found here are about a million distinct CDR3 sequences, about 44% of them singletons; the top ten hold around 15%. Sequencing input: blood. All receptors come from a man aged 25-45 years in good health.

The J gene is TRBJ2-1, the V gene TRBV9; TRBD1 matches 10 bases. The germline V gene encodes CDR1 SGDLS and CDR2 YYNGEE. The length of the CDR3 is 14 residues. V gave up 3 bases and J gave up 10 bases; unmatched junction bases: 7. The chain's CDR3 is CASSGGTGVREQFF. CDR3 DNA sequence: TGTGCCAGCAGCGGTGGGACAGGGGTTAGGGAGCAGTTCTTC.

The chain has TRBV3-1 and TRBJ1-2, with D possibly matching TRBD1 (6 bases). Between the trimmed V and J ends, which lost 4 bases and 4 bases, there was a span of 10 bases. The CDR3 is 13 amino acids. CDR1 and CDR2 from the germline V gene are LGHDT and YNNKEL (reference sequence). The CDR3 DNA sequence: TGTGCCAGCAGCCCCGACAGGCCCTATGGCTACACCTTC. Protein product: CASSPDRPYGYTF.

This chain uses TRBV6-2 or TRBV6-3 with TRBJ2-1; 9 bases are shared with TRBD1. V shed 2 bases and J 3 bases; nucleotides not matched to a gene: 8. The V gene's germline CDR1 is MNHEY and CDR2 SVGEGT. The CDR3 extends over 17 amino acids. CDR3 sequence reads: CASSYPLTGQGYNEQFF. Here the CDR3 DNA reads TGTGCCAGCAGTTACCCACTAACGGGACAGGGCTACAATGAGCAGTTCTTC.

On this clonotype itself: This could be a read error, since a much larger clone is one nucleotide away. The V call is TRBV4-1, the J call TRBJ2-5, with no clear D. Per germline, CDR1 MGHRA and CDR2 YSYEKL. The CDR3 length is 13 residues. The V end lost 1 base, the J end lost 11 bases, and 14 bases lay between the germline ends. CDR3 sequence: CASSQARPDEQYF. The CDR3 DNA is TGCGCCAGCAGCCAAGCTCGACCCGATGAGCAGTACTTC.

The rearrangement links TRBV12-3 or TRBV12-4 to TRBJ2-1; perhaps TRBD1 as D (6 bases). CDR3 length equals 14 residues. Trimming cost V 6 bases and J 6 bases, with 15 bases left between them. The CDR3 region has the DNA TGTGCCAGCAGCCTCTACAGGGTAGGCAATGAGCAGTTCTTC. This translates into CASSLYRVGNEQFF.

This clonotype occurred a few times. The CDR3 region is CASSLVGNEYQPQHF. CDR3 coding DNA: TGTGCCAGCAGTTTAGTCGGTAACGAATATCAGCCCCAGCATTTT. The chain carries TRBV12-3 or TRBV12-4 and TRBJ1-5; D not certain. The CDR3 sequence is 15 residues long. With 1 base removed from V and 5 bases from J, the gap between germline ends came to 12 bases.

The chain couples TRBV7-9 to TRBJ1-4, with 7 bases aligning to TRBD1. V was clipped by 2 bases and J by 3 bases; unmatched bases: 6. Germline V lookup: CDR1 SEHNR, CDR2 FQNEAQ (reference sequence). The CDR3 is made up of 16 amino acids. CDR3 region: CASSLQTGVANEKLFF. CDR3 nucleotide sequence: TGTGCCAGCAGCTTACAAACAGGGGTGGCTAATGAAAAACTGTTTTTT. The variable domain in full, completed from reference TRBV7-9 and TRBJ1-4, reads DTGVSQNPRHKITKRGQNVTFRCDPISEHNRLYWYRQTLGQGPEFLTYFQNEAQLEKSRLLSDRFSAERPKGSFSTLEIQRTEQGDSAMYLCASSLQTGVANEKLFFGSGTQLSVL.

This clonotype was counted a few times. The chain is built from TRBV12-3 or TRBV12-4 and TRBJ2-1; D unresolved. Trimming pared 7 bases from V and 0 bases from J, leaving 13 bases between. CDR3 length: 15 residues. CDR3 protein: CASTPAASSYNEQFF. CDR3 sequence (DNA): TGTGCCAGCACGCCGGCTGCTAGCTCCTACAATGAGCAGTTCTTC.

The CDR3 reads CASSLGSWRENTEAFF. The CDR3 DNA follows: TGTGCCAGCAGTTTAGGGAGTTGGCGGGAGAACACTGAAGCTTTCTTT. This sequence joins TRBV12-3 or TRBV12-4 and TRBJ1-1; no firm D call. The CDR3 loop spans 16 amino acids. Trimming pared 1 base from V and 1 base from J, leaving 13 bases between.

This clonotype was recorded once. The V and J genes are TRBV29-1 and TRBJ2-7; D perhaps matches TRBD2 (5 bases). V gave up 5 bases and J gave up 6 bases, with 23 bases separating them. Germline lookup yields CDR1 SQVTM and CDR2 ANQGSEA. The CDR3 loop spans 15 amino acids. The CDR3 sequence is CSVRSTSLEASEQYF. DNA for the CDR3: TGCAGCGTTCGGAGTACTAGTTTGGAAGCGTCCGAGCAGTACTTC.

This chain joins TRBV20-1 and TRBJ1-2; 10 bases align to TRBD1. CDR1 is DFQATT, CDR2 SNEGSKA, per germline (reference sequence). V gave up 5 bases and J gave up 2 bases; unmatched junction bases: 11. CDR3 length: 16 residues. In nucleotides, the CDR3 is TGCAGTGCTCGGATAAGGGACAGGGGTGAAAACTATGGCTACACCTTC. Amino acids: CSARIRDRGENYGYTF.

This clonotype was seen once. The chain couples TRBV27 to TRBJ2-7; D is ambiguous. Looked up from germline, CDR1 is MNHEY and CDR2 is SMNVEV (reference sequence). The CDR3 loop spans 12 amino acids. Deletions cut 7 bases from V and 6 bases from J, with 13 bases between. CDR3 bases: TGTGCCAGCAAGTTTATAGGGCGCGAGCAGTACTTC. Amino acid sequence: CASKFIGREQYF.

V gene TRBV28 combines with J gene TRBJ2-7; D call uncertain. Trimming took off 5 bases at V and 2 bases at J, with 13 bases between the two ends. Germline assignment: CDR1 MDHEN and CDR2 SYDVKM. The CDR3 totals 14 residues. CDR3 loop: CASSLPRFPYEQYF. CDR3 DNA: TGTGCCAGCAGTCTCCCCAGGTTTCCCTACGAGCAGTACTTC.

This clonotype was observed a handful of times. The gene calls are TRBV7-2 and TRBJ2-7; D may match TRBD1 or TRBD2 (6 bases each). The V gene's germline CDR1 is SGHTA and CDR2 FQGNSA. The CDR3 loop spans 15 amino acids. V dropped 3 bases and J dropped 3 bases, with 15 bases sitting between them. CDR3 in DNA: TGTGCCAGCAGCTTCGGGCGGGACATACACTACGAGCAGTACTTC. Translated, it gives CASSFGRDIHYEQYF.

This clonotype has only a few counts. V gene TRBV4-2 combines with J gene TRBJ1-5, with 10 nucleotides matching TRBD1. The CDR3 sequence is 16 residues long. Per the germline V gene, CDR1 is LGHNA and CDR2 is YNFKEQ. Trimming took 1 base from V and 3 from J; bases not matched to a gene: 3. The CDR3 spells CASSQGTGGLNQPQHF. In DNA form, the CDR3 reads TGTGCCAGCAGCCAAGGGACAGGGGGTCTCAATCAGCCCCAGCATTTT.

This clonotype came up a few times. V gene TRBV5-1 combines with J gene TRBJ2-1, with TRBD2 identical over 7 bases. This CDR3 comprises 16 residues. Germline V gives CDR1 SGHRS, CDR2 YFSETQ. Germline trimming cut 1 base from V and 5 bases from J; bases unmatched to any gene: 9. The CDR3 reads CASSLFIGGLNNEQFF. The CDR3 coding sequence is TGCGCCAGCAGCTTGTTTATCGGGGGGTTAAACAATGAGCAGTTCTTC.

In nucleotides, the CDR3 is TGTGCCAGCAGCTTATGGGGTGGAAACACCATATATTTT. This encodes CASSLWGGNTIYF. This chain uses TRBV7-2 with TRBJ1-3; no definite D call. The V end was cut by 2 bases, the J end by 3 bases, with 5 bases between. Looked up from germline, CDR1 is SGHTA and CDR2 is FQGNSA. This CDR3 spans 13 amino acids.

The chain couples TRBV5-4 to TRBJ2-1, with D perhaps TRBD2 (5 bases). The CDR3 consists of 13 residues. Trimming stripped 1 base from V and 8 bases from J, with 10 bases between. The germline gives CDR1 SGHNT, CDR2 YYREEE (reference sequence). CDR3 protein: CASSLYGVHEQFF. The CDR3 DNA follows: TGTGCCAGCAGCTTGTACGGGGTACATGAGCAGTTCTTC.

The gene calls are TRBV28 and TRBJ2-7, with 11 bases lining up with TRBD2. The germline CDR1 and CDR2 sequences are MDHEN and SYDVKM. The CDR3 runs to 16 residues. V shed 1 base, J shed 2 bases, and the junction held 4 bases outside the gene matches. CDR3 in amino acids: CASSLFATSGTYEQYF. CDR3 coding DNA: TGTGCCAGCAGTTTATTCGCGACTAGCGGGACCTACGAGCAGTACTTC.

This chain joins TRBV4-1 and TRBJ2-7; D is possibly TRBD2 (6 bases). CDR1 and CDR2 from the germline V gene are MGHRA and YSYEKL. The CDR3 length is 13 residues. The germline V and J ends were trimmed by 4 bases and 4 bases, with 11 bases remaining between them. The CDR3 nucleotides are TGCGCCAGCAGCCTCGGAGGGGAGTACGAGCAGTACTTC. The encoded protein is CASSLGGEYEQYF.

The genes are TRBV7-9 and TRBJ1-1, with D possibly TRBD1 on 5 matching bases. The CDR3 sequence is 14 residues long. Germline CDR1 is SEHNR and CDR2 is FQNEAQ (reference sequence). V was pared by 5 bases and J by 0 bases, with 10 bases between. CDR3 region: CASSKTTVNTEAFF. DNA of the CDR3: TGTGCCAGCAGCAAAACGACAGTGAACACTGAAGCTTTCTTT.

The chain joins TRBV9 to TRBJ2-7, with a possible D match to TRBD1 (6 bases). Germline CDR1 and CDR2: SGDLS and YYNGEE. Trimming removed 1 base at V and 2 bases at J, with 13 bases between. The CDR3 length is 15 residues. The CDR3 DNA reads as TGTGCCAGCAGCGTATCTCCGGGACAAGCCTACGAGCAGTACTTC. Translating gives CASSVSPGQAYEQYF.

The rearrangement links TRBV30 to TRBJ2-3; TRBD1 aligns across 8 bases. There are 14 residues in the CDR3. V trimming: 4 bases; J trimming: 1 base; junction bases outside the gene matches: 4. The germline V gene encodes CDR1 GTSNPN and CDR2 SVGIG (reference sequence). The CDR3 DNA reads as TGTGCCTGGACTACAGGGGGAGGCACAGATACGCAGTATTTT. Its protein product is CAWTTGGGTDTQYF.

V gene TRBV3-1 combines with J gene TRBJ2-4; 8 bases map to TRBD2. Germline V gene data show CDR1 as LGHDT and CDR2 as YNNKEL (reference sequence). The CDR3 is made up of 15 amino acids. Trimming took 3 bases from V and 5 from J; bases not matched to a gene: 6. CDR3 amino acids: CASSQRAGEENIQYF. The CDR3 DNA follows: TGTGCCAGCAGCCAGAGAGCGGGGGAGGAAAACATTCAGTACTTC.

This clonotype has just a few counts. This rearrangement joins TRBV28 to TRBJ1-2, with 9 bases lining up with TRBD1. This CDR3 has 16 amino acids. Germline V gene lookup returns CDR1 MDHEN and CDR2 SYDVKM. Trimming cost V 6 bases and J 7 bases; bases outside gene matches: 15. In nucleotides, the CDR3 is TGTGCCAGCAGCCCAACGCGACAGGGGGGAACTAGTGGCTACACCTTC. It is translated as CASSPTRQGGTSGYTF.

The chain carries TRBV2 and TRBJ1-5, with a possible D match to TRBD1 (6 bases). Germline V gene lookup returns CDR1 SNHLY and CDR2 FYNNEI. The CDR3 spans 15 residues. With 6 bases removed from V and 6 bases from J, the gap between germline ends came to 18 bases. CDR3 protein: CASSAPGVRGQPQHF. The DNA for the CDR3 is TGTGCCAGCAGCGCACCAGGGGTACGCGGTCAGCCCCAGCATTTT.

The chain combines TRBV9 with TRBJ2-3, with a possible D match to TRBD2 (6 bases). Germline V gene sequence: CDR1 SGDLS, CDR2 YYNGEE. V was shortened by 0 bases and J by 2 bases, with 13 bases between the two germline ends. The CDR3 extends over 16 amino acids. In DNA form, the CDR3 reads TGTGCCAGCAGCGTAGTGGGGCGGGGAAACACAGATACGCAGTATTTT. Protein product: CASSVVGRGNTDTQYF.